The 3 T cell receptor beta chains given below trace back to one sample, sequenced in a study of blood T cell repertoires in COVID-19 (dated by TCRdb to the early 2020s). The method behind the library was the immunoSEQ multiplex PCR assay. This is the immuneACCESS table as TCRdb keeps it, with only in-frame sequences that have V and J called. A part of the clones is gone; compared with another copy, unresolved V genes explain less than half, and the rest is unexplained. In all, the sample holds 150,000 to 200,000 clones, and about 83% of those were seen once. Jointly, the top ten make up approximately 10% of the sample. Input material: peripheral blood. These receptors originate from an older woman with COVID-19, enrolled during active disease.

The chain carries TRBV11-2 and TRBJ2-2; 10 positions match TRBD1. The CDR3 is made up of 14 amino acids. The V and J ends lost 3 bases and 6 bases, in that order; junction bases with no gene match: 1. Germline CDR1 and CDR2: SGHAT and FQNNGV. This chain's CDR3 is CASSLGQGSGELFF. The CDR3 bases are TGTGCCAGCAGCTTGGGACAGGGGTCCGGGGAGCTGTTTTTT.

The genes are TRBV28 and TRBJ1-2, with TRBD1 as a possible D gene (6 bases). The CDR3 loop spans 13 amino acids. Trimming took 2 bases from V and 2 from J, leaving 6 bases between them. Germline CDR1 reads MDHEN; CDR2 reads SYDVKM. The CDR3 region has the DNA TGTGCCAGCAGTTTAGGACAGAACTATGGCTACACCTTC. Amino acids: CASSLGQNYGYTF.

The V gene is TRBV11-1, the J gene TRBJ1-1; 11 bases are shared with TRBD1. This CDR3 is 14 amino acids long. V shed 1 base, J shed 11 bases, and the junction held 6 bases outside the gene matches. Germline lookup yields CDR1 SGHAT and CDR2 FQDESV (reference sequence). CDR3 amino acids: CASSLGPDRGHAFF. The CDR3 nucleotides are TGTGCCAGCAGCTTAGGCCCGGACAGGGGGCATGCTTTCTTT.